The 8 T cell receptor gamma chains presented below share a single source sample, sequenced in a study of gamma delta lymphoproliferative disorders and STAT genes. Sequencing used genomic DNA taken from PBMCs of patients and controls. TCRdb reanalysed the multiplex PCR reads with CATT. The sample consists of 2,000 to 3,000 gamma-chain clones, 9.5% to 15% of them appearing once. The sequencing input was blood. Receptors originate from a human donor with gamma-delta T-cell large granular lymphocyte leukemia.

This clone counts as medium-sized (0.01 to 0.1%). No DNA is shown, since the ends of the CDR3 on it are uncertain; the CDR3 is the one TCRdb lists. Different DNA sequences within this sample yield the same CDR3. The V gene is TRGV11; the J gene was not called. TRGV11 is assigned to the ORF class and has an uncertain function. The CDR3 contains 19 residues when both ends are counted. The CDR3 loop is CTTVPAGLDTQFPYYKKLF.

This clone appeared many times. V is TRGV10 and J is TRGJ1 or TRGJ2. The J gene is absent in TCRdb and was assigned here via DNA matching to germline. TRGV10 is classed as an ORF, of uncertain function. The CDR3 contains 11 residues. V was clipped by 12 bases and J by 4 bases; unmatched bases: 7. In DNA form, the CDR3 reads TGTGCTGCCTCCCCCTATTATAAGAAACTCTTT. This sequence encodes CAASPYYKKLF.

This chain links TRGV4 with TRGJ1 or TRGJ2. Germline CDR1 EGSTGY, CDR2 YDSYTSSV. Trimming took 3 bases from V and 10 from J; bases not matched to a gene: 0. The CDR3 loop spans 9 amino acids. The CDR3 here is CATWDKKLF. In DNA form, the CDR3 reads TGTGCCACCTGGGATAAGAAACTCTTT.

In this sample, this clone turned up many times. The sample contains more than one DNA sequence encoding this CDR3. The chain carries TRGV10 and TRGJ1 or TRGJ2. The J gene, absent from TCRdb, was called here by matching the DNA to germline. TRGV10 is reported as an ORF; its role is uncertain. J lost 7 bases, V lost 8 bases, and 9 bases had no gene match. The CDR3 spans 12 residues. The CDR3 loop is CAAWTRRYKKLF. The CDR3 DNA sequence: TGTGCTGCGTGGACAAGGCGGTATAAGAAACTCTTT.

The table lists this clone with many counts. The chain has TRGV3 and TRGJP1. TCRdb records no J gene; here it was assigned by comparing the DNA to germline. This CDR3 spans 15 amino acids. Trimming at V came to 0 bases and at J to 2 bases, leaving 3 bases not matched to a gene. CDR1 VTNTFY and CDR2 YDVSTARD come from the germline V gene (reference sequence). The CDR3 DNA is TGTGCCACCTGGGACAGGCAAACCACTGGTTGGTTCAAGATATTT. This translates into CATWDRQTTGWFKIF.

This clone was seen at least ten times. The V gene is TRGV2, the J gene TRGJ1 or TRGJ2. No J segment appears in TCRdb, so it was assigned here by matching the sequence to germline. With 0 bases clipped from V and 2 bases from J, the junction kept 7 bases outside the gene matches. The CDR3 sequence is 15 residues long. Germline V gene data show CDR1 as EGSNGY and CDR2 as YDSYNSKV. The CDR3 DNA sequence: TGTGCCACCTGGGACGGGCTCCCTTATTATTATAAGAAACTCTTT. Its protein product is CATWDGLPYYYKKLF.

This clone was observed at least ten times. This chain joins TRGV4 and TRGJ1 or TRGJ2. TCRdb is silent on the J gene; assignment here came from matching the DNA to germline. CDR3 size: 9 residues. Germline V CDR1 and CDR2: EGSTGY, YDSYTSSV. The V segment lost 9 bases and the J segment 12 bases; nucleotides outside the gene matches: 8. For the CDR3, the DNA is TGTGCCACCCAGGACTGGAAACTCTTT. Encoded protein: CATQDWKLF.

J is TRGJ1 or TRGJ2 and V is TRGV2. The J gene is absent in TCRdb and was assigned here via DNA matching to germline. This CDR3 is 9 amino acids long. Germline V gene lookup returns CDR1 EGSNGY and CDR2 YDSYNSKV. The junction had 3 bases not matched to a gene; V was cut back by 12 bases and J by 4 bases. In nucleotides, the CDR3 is TGTGCCTCCTATTATAAGAAACTCTTT. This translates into CASYYKKLF.